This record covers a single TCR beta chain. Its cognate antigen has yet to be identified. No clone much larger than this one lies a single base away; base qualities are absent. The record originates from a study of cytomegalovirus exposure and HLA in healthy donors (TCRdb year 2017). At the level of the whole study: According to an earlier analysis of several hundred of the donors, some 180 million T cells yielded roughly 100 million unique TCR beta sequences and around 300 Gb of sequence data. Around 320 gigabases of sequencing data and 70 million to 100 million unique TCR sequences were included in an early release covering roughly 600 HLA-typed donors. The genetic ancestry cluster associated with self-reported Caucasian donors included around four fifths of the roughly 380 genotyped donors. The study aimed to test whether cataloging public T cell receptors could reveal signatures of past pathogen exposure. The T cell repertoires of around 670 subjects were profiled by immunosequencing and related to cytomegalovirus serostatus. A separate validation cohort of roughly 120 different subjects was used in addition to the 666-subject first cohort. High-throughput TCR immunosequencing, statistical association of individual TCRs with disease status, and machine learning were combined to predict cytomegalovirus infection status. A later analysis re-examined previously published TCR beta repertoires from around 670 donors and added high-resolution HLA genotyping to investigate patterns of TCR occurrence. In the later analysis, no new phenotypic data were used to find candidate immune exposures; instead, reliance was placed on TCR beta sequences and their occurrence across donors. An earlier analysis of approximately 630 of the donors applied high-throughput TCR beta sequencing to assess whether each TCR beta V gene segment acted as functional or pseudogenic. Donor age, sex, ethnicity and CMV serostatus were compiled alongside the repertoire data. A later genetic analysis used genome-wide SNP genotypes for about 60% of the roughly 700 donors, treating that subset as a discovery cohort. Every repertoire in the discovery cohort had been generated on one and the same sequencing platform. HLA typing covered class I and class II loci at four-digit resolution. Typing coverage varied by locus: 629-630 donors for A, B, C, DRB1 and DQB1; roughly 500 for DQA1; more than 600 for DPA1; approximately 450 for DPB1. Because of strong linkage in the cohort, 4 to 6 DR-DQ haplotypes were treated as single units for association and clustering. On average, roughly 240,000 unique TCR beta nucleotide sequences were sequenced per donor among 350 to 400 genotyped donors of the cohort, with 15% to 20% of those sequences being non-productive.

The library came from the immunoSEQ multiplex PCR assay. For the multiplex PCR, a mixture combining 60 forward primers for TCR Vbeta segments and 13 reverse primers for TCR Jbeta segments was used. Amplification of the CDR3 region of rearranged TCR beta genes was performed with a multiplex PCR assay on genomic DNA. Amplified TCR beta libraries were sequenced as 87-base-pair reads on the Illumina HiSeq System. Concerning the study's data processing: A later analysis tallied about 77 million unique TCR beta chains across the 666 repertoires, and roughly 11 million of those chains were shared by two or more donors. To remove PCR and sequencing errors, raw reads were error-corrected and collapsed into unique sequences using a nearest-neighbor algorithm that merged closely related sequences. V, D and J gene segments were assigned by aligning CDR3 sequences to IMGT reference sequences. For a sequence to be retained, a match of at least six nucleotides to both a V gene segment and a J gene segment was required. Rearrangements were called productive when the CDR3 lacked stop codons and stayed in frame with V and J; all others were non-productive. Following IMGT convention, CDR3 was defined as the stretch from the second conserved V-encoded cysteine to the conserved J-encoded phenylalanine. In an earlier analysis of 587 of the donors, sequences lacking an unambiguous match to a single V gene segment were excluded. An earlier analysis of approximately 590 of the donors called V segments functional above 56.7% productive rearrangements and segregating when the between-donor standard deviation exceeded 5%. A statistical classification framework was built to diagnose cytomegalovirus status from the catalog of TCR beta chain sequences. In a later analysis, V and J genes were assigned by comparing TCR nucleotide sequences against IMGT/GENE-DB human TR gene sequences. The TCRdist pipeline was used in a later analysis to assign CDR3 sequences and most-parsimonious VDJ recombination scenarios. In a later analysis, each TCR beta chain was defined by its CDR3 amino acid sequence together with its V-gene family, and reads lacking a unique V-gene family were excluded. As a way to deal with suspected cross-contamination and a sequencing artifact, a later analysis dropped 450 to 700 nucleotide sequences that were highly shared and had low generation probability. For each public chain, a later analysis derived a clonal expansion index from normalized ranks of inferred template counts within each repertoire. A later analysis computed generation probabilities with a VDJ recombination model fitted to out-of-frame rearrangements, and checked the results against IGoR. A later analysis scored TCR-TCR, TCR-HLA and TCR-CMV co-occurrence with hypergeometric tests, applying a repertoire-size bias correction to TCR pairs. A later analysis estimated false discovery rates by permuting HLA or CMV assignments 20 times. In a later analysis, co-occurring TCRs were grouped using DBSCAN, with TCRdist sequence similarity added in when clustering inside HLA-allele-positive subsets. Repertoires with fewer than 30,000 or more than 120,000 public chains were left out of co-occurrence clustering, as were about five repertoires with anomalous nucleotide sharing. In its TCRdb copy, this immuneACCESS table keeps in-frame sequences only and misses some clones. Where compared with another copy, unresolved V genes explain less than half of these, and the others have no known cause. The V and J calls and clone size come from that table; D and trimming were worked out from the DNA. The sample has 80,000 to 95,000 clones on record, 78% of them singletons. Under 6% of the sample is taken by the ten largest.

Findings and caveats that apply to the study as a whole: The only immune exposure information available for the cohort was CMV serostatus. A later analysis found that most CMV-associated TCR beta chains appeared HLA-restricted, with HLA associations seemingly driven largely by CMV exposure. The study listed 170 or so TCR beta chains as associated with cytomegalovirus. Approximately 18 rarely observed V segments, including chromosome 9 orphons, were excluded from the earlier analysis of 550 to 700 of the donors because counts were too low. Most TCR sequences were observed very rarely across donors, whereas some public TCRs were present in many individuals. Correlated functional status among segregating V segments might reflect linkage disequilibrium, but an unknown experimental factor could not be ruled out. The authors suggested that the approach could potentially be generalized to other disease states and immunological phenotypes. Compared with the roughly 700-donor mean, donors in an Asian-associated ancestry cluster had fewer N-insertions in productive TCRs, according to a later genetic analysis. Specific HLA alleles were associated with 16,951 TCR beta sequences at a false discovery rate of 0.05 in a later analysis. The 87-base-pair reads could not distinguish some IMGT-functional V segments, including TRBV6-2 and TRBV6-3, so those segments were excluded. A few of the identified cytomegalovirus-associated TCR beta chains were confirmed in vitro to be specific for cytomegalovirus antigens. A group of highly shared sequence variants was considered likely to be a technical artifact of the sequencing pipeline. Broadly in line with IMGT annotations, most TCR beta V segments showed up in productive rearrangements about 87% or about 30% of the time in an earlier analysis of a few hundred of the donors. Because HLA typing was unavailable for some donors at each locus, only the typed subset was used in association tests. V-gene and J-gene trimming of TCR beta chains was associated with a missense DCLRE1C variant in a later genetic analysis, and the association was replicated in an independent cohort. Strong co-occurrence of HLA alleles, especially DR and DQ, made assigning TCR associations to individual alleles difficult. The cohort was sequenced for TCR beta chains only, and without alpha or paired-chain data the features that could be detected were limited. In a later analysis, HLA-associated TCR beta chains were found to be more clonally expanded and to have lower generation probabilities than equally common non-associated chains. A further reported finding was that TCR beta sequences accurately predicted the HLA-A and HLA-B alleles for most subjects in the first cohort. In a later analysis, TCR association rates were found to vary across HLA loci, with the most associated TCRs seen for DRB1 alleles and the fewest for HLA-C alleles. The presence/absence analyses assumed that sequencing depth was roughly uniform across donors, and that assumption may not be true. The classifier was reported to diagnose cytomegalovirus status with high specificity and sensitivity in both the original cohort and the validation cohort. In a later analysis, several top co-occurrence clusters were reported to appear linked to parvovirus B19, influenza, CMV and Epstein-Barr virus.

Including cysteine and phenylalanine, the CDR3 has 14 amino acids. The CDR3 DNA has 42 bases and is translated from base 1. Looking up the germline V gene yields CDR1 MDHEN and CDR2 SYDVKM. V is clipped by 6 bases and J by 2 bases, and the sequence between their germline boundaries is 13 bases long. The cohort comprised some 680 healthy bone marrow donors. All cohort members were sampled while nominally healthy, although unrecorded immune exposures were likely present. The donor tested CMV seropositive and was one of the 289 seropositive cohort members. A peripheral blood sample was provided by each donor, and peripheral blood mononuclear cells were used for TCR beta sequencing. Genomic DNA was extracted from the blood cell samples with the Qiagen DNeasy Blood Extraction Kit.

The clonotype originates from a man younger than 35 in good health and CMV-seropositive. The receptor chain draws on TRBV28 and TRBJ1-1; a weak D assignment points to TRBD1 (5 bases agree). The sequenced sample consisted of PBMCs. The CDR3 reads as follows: CASRNPQGNTEAFF. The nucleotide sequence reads TGTGCCAGCAGGAACCCCCAGGGCAACACTGAAGCTTTCTTT.